This is a list of T cell receptor beta chains from one sample in a study of shared clonotypes between healthy human individuals. Some clones are missing from TCRdb's copy, which holds only in-frame ones; the method was immunoSEQ multiplex PCR. The data hold 2 million to 2.5 million clones, with almost 96% observed a single time. The sample comprised naive CD4+ T cells sorted from blood. These receptors came from a man between 18 and 35 years old in good health. Both conserved end residues are part of each CDR3. Each record gives: V gene, J gene, clone size, CDR3 protein. The size field is filled for only some rows; it gives once, few, many or a size class.

TRBV19,TRBJ1-5,NA,CASSLRGLSNQPQHF
TRBV9,TRBJ1-3,NA,CASSVQGSGSGNTIYF
TRBV7-3,TRBJ1-4,NA,CASSLTPGEKLFF
TRBV5-4,TRBJ2-3,NA,CASSSLAALDTQYF
TRBV18,TRBJ2-1,NA,CASSTPGLALLGEQFF
TRBV5-1,TRBJ2-1,NA,CASSPWDSRYNEQFF
TRBV7-9,TRBJ2-5,NA,CASSSLAPETQYF
TRBV9,TRBJ2-5,NA,CASSVDGGSGSETQYF
TRBV2,TRBJ2-1,NA,CASRWGGAYNEQFF
TRBV19,TRBJ1-2,NA,CASSIVQDGALYTF
TRBV13,TRBJ2-3,NA,CASSSTGGGRTDTQYF
TRBV25-1,TRBJ1-6,NA,CASSESLIRDSPLHF
TRBV18,TRBJ1-2,NA,CASSLLGQGLDDYTF
TRBV6-1,TRBJ1-1,NA,CASSERSQGVVRNTEAFF
TRBV6-1,TRBJ2-1,once,CASSEERAREQFF
TRBV5-1,TRBJ2-3,NA,CASHSTGGPTDTQYF
TRBV7-8,TRBJ2-7,NA,CASSARDIGLEQYF
TRBV28,TRBJ2-1,NA,CASSSRAGPGYNEQFF
TRBV6-4,TRBJ1-5,NA,CASSSRNSNQPQHF
TRBV18,TRBJ2-7,NA,CASSHGQVYYEQYF
TRBV7-9,TRBJ2-7,NA,CASSPLRRGSSYEQYF
TRBV4-3,TRBJ1-5,NA,CASSQDRTAFYQPQHF
TRBV7-2,TRBJ1-2,NA,CASSPGRYGYTF
TRBV18,TRBJ1-4,NA,CASSPPERREKLFF
TRBV11-3,TRBJ2-2,NA,CASSLQGGNTGELFF
TRBV23-1,TRBJ2-7,NA,CASSERTATYEQYF
TRBV6-5,TRBJ1-3,NA,CASSYPLGSGNTIYF
TRBV19,TRBJ2-3,NA,CASSIRAVWTDTQYF
TRBV30,TRBJ1-2,NA,CAWTTGQGAGYTF
TRBV2,TRBJ2-3,NA,CASSDVADTQYF
TRBV10-3,TRBJ1-2,NA,CAISETRAVGYTF
TRBV6-5,TRBJ2-3,NA,CASSSQGSTDTQYF
TRBV27,TRBJ2-1,NA,CASSLVGLAQNEQFF
TRBV4-3,TRBJ2-6,NA,CASSIGDRGGANVLTF
TRBV7-8,TRBJ2-7,NA,CASSLAFTLYEQYF
TRBV7-9,TRBJ1-5,NA,CASSFGQGNQPQHF